This TCR beta chain was recorded in a study of T cells after yellow fever vaccination. Findings of the study overall: Subsequent booster samples again held most clones from primary vaccination (roughly 95% CD4, 85% to 90% CD8). One caveat is that FACS-sorted repertoires could contain abundant clonotypes contaminating from the bulk population. Relatively few clonotypes were ones that appeared in both CD4 and CD8 compartments.

TCR cDNA was made by 5'RACE template switching, adding a universal primer site and UMIs. In TCRdb, the 5' RACE reads were re-called with MiXCR into one record per CDR3 protein. The sample yields approximately 330,000 distinct CDR3 sequences, around an eighth seen once. Trimming removed 0 bases from V and 4 bases from J; junction bases left unmatched: 1. From germline, CDR1 is MNHEY and CDR2 SVGAGI. CDR3 size: 15 residues. Of note for this clonotype: The antigen remains undetermined.

The sequence was obtained from a young man who received the YFV17D yellow fever vaccine. The chain combines TRBV6-5 with TRBJ2-1, with 9 bases fitting TRBD2. The sample was CD4+ T cells sorted from PBMCs, taken 15 days after the yellow fever booster vaccination. This chain's CDR3 is CASSYSTSGYNEQFF. CDR3 bases: TGTGCCAGCAGTTACTCAACTAGCGGGTACAATGAGCAGTTCTTC.